This T cell receptor (beta chain) was captured in a study of T-cell reconstitution after alpha-beta-depleted transplantation in children. This clonotype was seen a few times. Per the germline V gene, CDR1 is SGHTA and CDR2 is FQGNSA. The CDR3 covers 17 residues. With 1 base clipped from V and 7 bases from J, the junction kept 13 bases outside the gene matches. A library of TCRbeta sequences, prepared with unique molecular identifiers, was generated. TCRdb recomputed calls from the PCR reads with MiXCR, one row per CDR3 protein. The data show approximately 800,000 distinct CDR3 sequences, about 15% seen once.

This sequence originates from a male patient younger than 18 who had a stem cell transplant for acute lymphoblastic leukemia, so the T cells may come from the graft donor. V gene TRBV7-2 combines with J gene TRBJ2-7; 10 bases are shared with TRBD2. Sequenced here: PBMCs, mostly from graft donor cells, sampled 360 days after TCRalphabeta/CD19-depleted stem cell transplant. CDR3 loop: CASSLGAALAGVVEQYF. The CDR3 DNA follows: TGTGCCAGCAGCTTAGGTGCCGCCCTAGCGGGAGTAGTTGAGCAGTACTTC.